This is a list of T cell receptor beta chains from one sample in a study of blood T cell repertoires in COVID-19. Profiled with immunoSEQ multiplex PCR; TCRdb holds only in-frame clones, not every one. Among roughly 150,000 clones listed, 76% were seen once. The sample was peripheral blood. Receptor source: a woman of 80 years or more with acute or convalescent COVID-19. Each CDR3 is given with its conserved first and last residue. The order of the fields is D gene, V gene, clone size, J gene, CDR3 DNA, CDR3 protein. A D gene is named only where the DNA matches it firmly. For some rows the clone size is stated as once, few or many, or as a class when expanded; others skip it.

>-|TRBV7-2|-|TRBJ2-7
TGTGCCAGCAGACTGGACAGCTCCTACGAGCAGTACTTC
CASRLDSSYEQYF
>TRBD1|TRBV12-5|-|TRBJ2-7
TGTGCTAGTGGTAAGGGACAGGGGATAGACGAGCAGTACTTC
CASGKGQGIDEQYF
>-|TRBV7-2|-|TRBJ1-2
TGTGCCAGCAGGATCTCAGGGATCCATGGCTACACCTTC
CASRISGIHGYTF
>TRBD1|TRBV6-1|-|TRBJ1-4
TGTGCCAGCACCTTAGGGACAGGGGTTGAAAAACTGTTTTTT
CASTLGTGVEKLFF
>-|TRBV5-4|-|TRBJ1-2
TGTGCCAGCAGCCCTTATAGTAACGAACCCTATGGCTACACCTTC
CASSPYSNEPYGYTF
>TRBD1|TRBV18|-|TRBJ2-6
TGTGCCAGCTCACAACGGGACAGGGGAAGTTCTGGGGCCAACGTCCTGACTTTC
CASSQRDRGSSGANVLTF
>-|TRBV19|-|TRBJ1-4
TGTGCCAGTAGTATAGTAACCCGAGCTAATGAAAAACTGTTTTTT
CASSIVTRANEKLFF
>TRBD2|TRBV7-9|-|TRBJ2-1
TGTGCCAGCAGCCCGACTAGCGGGGGCCCAACCGCGTATGAGCAGTTCTTC
CASSPTSGGPTAYEQFF
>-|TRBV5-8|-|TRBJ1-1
TGTGCCAGCACCCACACAAGGGGGACTGAAGCTTTCTTT
CASTHTRGTEAFF
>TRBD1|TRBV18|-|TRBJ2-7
TGTGCCAGCTCACAAGGGACAGGAATAACCTACGAGCAGTACTTC
CASSQGTGITYEQYF
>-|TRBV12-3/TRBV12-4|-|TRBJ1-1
TGTGCCAGCAGTCCCACAGAGAACACTGAAGCTTTCTTT
CASSPTENTEAFF
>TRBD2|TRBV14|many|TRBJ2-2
TGTGCCAGCAGCCAAGTAGCGGGAGGTGAGACCGGGGAGCTGTTTTTT
CASSQVAGGETGELFF
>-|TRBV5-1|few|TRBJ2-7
TGCGCCAGCAGCTTGTCAACAGCCTACGAGCAGTACTTC
CASSLSTAYEQYF
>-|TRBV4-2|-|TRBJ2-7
TGTGCCAGCAGCCAAGAAGGACAGTTCCATTACGAGCAGTACTTC
CASSQEGQFHYEQYF
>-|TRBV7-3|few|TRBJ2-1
TGTGCCAGCAGCGCGGGACAGACTAACAATGAGCAGTTCTTC
CASSAGQTNNEQFF
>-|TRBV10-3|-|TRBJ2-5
TGTGCCATCAGTATCAGGGGTGGCCAAGAGACCCAGTACTTC
CAISIRGGQETQYF
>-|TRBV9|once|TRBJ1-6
TGTGCCAGCAGTTTCAGGGGTATTGATTCACCCCTCCACTTT
CASSFRGIDSPLHF
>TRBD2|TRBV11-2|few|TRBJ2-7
TGTGCCAGCAGCTTAGGGTCCGGGAGGGACGAGCAGTACTTC
CASSLGSGRDEQYF
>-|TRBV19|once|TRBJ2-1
TGTGCCAGTAGTGTGAACTACGCCAATGAGCAGTTCTTC
CASSVNYANEQFF
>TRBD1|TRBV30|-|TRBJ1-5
TGTGCCTGGAGTACCGGGACAGGGGCGGAGCCCCAGCATTTT
CAWSTGTGAEPQHF
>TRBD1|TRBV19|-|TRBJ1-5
TGTGCCAGTAACCCCGGGACAGGGGGCATTAGCAATCAGCCCCAGCATTTT
CASNPGTGGISNQPQHF
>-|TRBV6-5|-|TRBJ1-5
TGTGCCAGCCGCAATTCAGGGCCGAGGTCTCAGCCCCAGCATTTT
CASRNSGPRSQPQHF